The 20 T cell receptor beta chains below were found in one sample sequenced in a study of blood T cell repertoires in COVID-19. TCRdb keeps only in-frame clones here, not all; method: immunoSEQ multiplex PCR. The sample contains some 150,000 clones, about 85% of which appear only once. Sequencing input: PBMCs or T cells enriched from blood (not recorded which). The receptors stem from a woman aged 40 to 50 who had recovered from COVID-19.

The chain couples TRBV7-9 to TRBJ2-2, with 8 bases that match TRBD2. This CDR3 comprises 15 residues. The germline V gene has CDR1 SEHNR and CDR2 FQNEAQ (reference sequence). V was clipped by 9 bases and J by 4 bases; unmatched bases: 10. The CDR3 DNA follows: TGTGCCAGTAATCAAGGTCTAGCGGGCACCGGGGAGCTGTTTTTT. This encodes CASNQGLAGTGELFF.

The chain joins TRBV15 to TRBJ2-7, with 7 bases matching TRBD2. From germline, CDR1 is LNHNV and CDR2 YYDKDF (reference sequence). There are 14 residues in the CDR3. Trimming cost V 3 bases and J 3 bases; bases outside gene matches: 5. The CDR3 region is CATSRASGLYEQYF. In DNA form, the CDR3 reads TGTGCCACCAGCAGGGCTAGCGGCCTCTACGAGCAGTACTTC.

This clone appeared a single time. V is TRBV4-1 and J is TRBJ1-3; 8 bases are shared with TRBD1. The germline CDR1 and CDR2 sequences are MGHRA and YSYEKL. With 5 bases clipped from V and 0 bases from J, the junction kept 3 bases outside the gene matches. The CDR3 is 15 residues long. The CDR3 sequence: CASSGGQVSGNTIYF. The CDR3 DNA follows: TGCGCCAGCAGCGGGGGACAGGTCTCTGGAAACACCATATATTTT.

The gene calls are TRBV27 and TRBJ2-7, with a possible D match to TRBD1 (6 bases). Germline V lookup: CDR1 MNHEY, CDR2 SMNVEV (reference sequence). The CDR3 consists of 13 residues. The V end lost 5 bases, the J end lost 0 bases, and 8 bases lay between the germline ends. CDR3 residues: CASSRDTSYEQYF. The CDR3 bases are TGTGCCAGCAGTCGGGACACCTCCTACGAGCAGTACTTC.

This chain joins TRBV4-1 and TRBJ2-1, with D perhaps matching TRBD2 (7 bases). This CDR3 contains 14 residues. Germline loops: CDR1 MGHRA, CDR2 YSYEKL. Trimming removed 5 bases at V and 2 bases at J, with 10 bases between. The CDR3: CASSEGGAYNEQFF. The CDR3 coding sequence is TGCGCCAGCAGCGAAGGGGGGGCCTACAATGAGCAGTTCTTC.

The rearrangement links TRBV5-4 to TRBJ2-4; 8 bases are a match to TRBD1. The germline CDR1 and CDR2 sequences are SGHNT and YYREEE (reference sequence). V lost 4 bases and J lost 2; bases outside the gene matches: 8. The CDR3 loop spans 16 amino acids. The chain's CDR3 is CASSPQGDLSKNIQYF. The DNA of the CDR3 is TGTGCCAGCAGCCCACAGGGGGACTTATCCAAAAACATTCAGTACTTC.

The J gene is TRBJ1-1, the V gene TRBV6-4; D is unclear. Trimming took off 6 bases at V and 1 base at J, with 9 bases between the two ends. Germline CDR1 is MRHNA and CDR2 is SNTAGT. The CDR3 sequence is 13 residues long. The DNA for the CDR3 is TGTGCCAGCAGGGCTGACAAGAACACTGAAGCTTTCTTT. Translated: CASRADKNTEAFF.

The chain couples TRBV11-3 to TRBJ2-3; the match to TRBD2 covers 8 bases. CDR1 is SGHNT, CDR2 YENEEA, per germline. The CDR3 has 16 amino acids. Germline trimming cut 1 base from V and 2 bases from J; bases unmatched to any gene: 5. Here the CDR3 reads CASSLGSGGVTDTQYF. CDR3 DNA: TGTGCCAGCAGCTTAGGGTCGGGGGGGGTCACAGATACGCAGTATTTT.

The rearrangement uses TRBV6-1 and TRBJ2-2, with D possibly matching TRBD2 (5 bases). Trimming took off 7 bases at V and 5 bases at J, with 11 bases between the two ends. The CDR3 is 13 residues long. Germline V gene sequence: CDR1 MNHNS, CDR2 SASEGT. The DNA of the CDR3 is TGTGCCAGCAACGGGGTTTTGACCGGGGAGCTGTTTTTT. It yields the protein CASNGVLTGELFF.

The CDR3 reads CASSPSDRDTGELFF. The CDR3 nucleotides are TGTGCCAGCAGCCCTTCAGACAGGGACACCGGGGAGCTGTTTTTT. V and J are TRBV4-2 and TRBJ2-2, with 7 positions matching TRBD1. The germline CDR1 and CDR2 sequences are LGHNA and YNFKEQ. The trim removed 4 bases at V and 3 bases at J, leaving 5 bases unmatched. This CDR3 contains 15 residues.

This chain links TRBV5-1 with TRBJ1-6; no definite D call. The V and J ends lost 1 base and 6 bases respectively, with 14 bases between them. In germline, CDR1 is SGHRS, CDR2 YFSETQ. The CDR3 sequence is 16 residues long. The CDR3 DNA reads TGCGCCAGCAGCTTGTTTGGGCCACGGGGTAATTCACCCCTCCACTTT. This codes for CASSLFGPRGNSPLHF.

Notes on this clone: One end of the junction fails to match germline, which may point to a read error. CDR3 amino acids: CASSLEGLSETQYF. CDR3 nucleotide sequence: TGTGCTAGCAGCTTAGAAGGACTAAGTGAGACCCAGTACTTC. This chain uses TRBV7-7 with TRBJ2-5; maybe TRBD2 (6 bases). The germline gives CDR1 SSHAT, CDR2 FNYEAQ (reference sequence). The CDR3 spans 14 residues.

The V gene is TRBV7-9, the J gene TRBJ1-4; TRBD1 aligns across 9 bases. The junction had 3 bases not matched to a gene; V was cut back by 4 bases and J by 6 bases. The CDR3 spans 14 residues. CDR1 SEHNR and CDR2 FQNEAQ come from the germline V gene (reference sequence). For the CDR3, the DNA is TGTGCCAGCAGCTCCCGGGACAGGGATGAAAAACTGTTTTTT. It is translated as CASSSRDRDEKLFF.

This clone was found a few times. This chain joins TRBV29-1 and TRBJ1-1; TRBD1 might be the D (5 bases). Deletions cut 3 bases from V and 5 bases from J, with 13 bases between. The CDR3 contains 13 residues. CDR1 is SQVTM and CDR2 is ANQGSEA in the germline V gene. The CDR3 nucleotides are TGCAGCGTTGATACCCCAGGGTATACTGAAGCTTTCTTT. Amino acid sequence: CSVDTPGYTEAFF.

This CDR3 is CASSRDFEAFF. The CDR3 DNA reads as TGTGCCAGCAGCCGGGACTTTGAAGCTTTCTTT. The chain couples TRBV5-6 to TRBJ1-1; D may be TRBD1 (5 bases). V was clipped by 4 bases and J by 7 bases, with 8 bases between them. The CDR3 sequence is 11 residues long. From germline, CDR1 is SGHDT and CDR2 YYEEEE.

The chain combines TRBV4-2 with TRBJ1-2; D uncertain. Germline V CDR1 and CDR2: LGHNA, YNFKEQ. The CDR3 extends over 14 amino acids. V lost 1 base to trimming and J lost 4 bases, with 10 bases between them. CDR3 nucleotide sequence: TGTGCCAGCAGCCAAGGTGCGGGAGGCTATGGCTACACCTTC. Its translation is CASSQGAGGYGYTF.

J is TRBJ1-2 and V is TRBV5-6; the match to TRBD1 covers 8 bases. After removal of 4 bases from V and 3 bases from J, the junction contained 8 bases not matched to a gene. Germline V gives CDR1 SGHDT, CDR2 YYEEEE. The length of the CDR3 is 15 residues. The CDR3 DNA sequence: TGTGCCAGCAGCCCCGGGACAGGACTAGACTATGGCTACACCTTC. It encodes CASSPGTGLDYGYTF.

The V gene is TRBV12-3 or TRBV12-4, the J gene TRBJ1-1, with unresolved D. V was pared by 8 bases and J by 1 base, with 11 bases between. This CDR3 has 13 residues. The chain's CDR3 is CASRHGSNTEAFF. The CDR3, as DNA: TGTGCCAGCCGTCACGGGTCGAACACTGAAGCTTTCTTT.

The chain employs TRBV3-1 (or the pseudogene TRBV3-2) and TRBJ2-3; 14 bases are a match to TRBD2. V shed 4 bases and J 6 bases; nucleotides not matched to a gene: 9. Germline V gene lookup returns CDR1 LGHDT and CDR2 YNNKEL (reference sequence). The CDR3 sequence is 17 residues long. CDR3 nucleotide sequence: TGTGCCAGCAGCCTGGGACTAGCGGGAGCCTCATCCGATACGCAGTATTTT. Translated: CASSLGLAGASSDTQYF.

This clone was detected once. The chain combines TRBV15 with TRBJ1-1; D unresolved. CDR3 length: 14 amino acids. The V and J ends lost 1 base and 7 bases respectively, with 13 bases between them. Germline V lookup: CDR1 LNHNV, CDR2 YYDKDF (reference sequence). In DNA, the CDR3 is TGTGCCACCAGCAGAGGGGGTTCGGGAGGTGAAGCTTTCTTT. The encoded protein is CATSRGGSGGEAFF.